Listed here are 29 T cell receptor beta chains from one sample, sequenced in a study of beta chain features in type 1 diabetes. Of the isolated RNA, all was reverse transcribed, and so the sequenced material was expressed TCRB transcripts. Clones were read by immunoSEQ multiplex PCR, and TCRdb kept only the in-frame ones, dropping some. The data hold over 500,000 clones, with 15% to 19% observed a single time. Input material: naive CD4+ T cells from blood. The receptors shown here come from a man younger than 35 in good health.

In its sample, this clone was seen a few times. V and J are TRBV6-6 and TRBJ2-3; 8 nucleotides line up with TRBD1. The CDR3 has 13 residues. Per germline, CDR1 MNHNY and CDR2 SVGAGI (reference sequence). V was clipped by 6 bases and J by 7 bases; unmatched bases: 6. CDR3 sequence reads: CASRSQGANTQYF. As DNA, the CDR3 is TGTGCCAGCAGGTCTCAGGGGGCAAATACGCAGTATTTT.

The V gene is TRBV4-1, the J gene TRBJ2-1, with D possibly being TRBD2 (7 bases). This CDR3 has 16 residues. Germline values: CDR1 MGHRA, CDR2 YSYEKL. Trimming took off 1 base at V and 3 bases at J, with 13 bases between the two ends. The CDR3 here is CASSQVSRGRYNEQFF. CDR3 bases: TGCGCCAGCAGCCAAGTTTCGCGGGGGCGCTACAATGAGCAGTTCTTC.

This clone turned up a few times. The chain carries TRBV7-9 and TRBJ2-1; TRBD2 aligns across 15 bases. CDR1 SEHNR and CDR2 FQNEAQ come from the germline V gene (reference sequence). Germline trimming cut 1 base from V and 8 bases from J; bases unmatched to any gene: 3. CDR3 length equals 16 residues. For the CDR3, the DNA is TGTGCCAGCAGCTTAGACCGGACTAGCGGGAGGGATGAGCAGTTCTTC. This encodes CASSLDRTSGRDEQFF. Full variable domain (remainder filled in from reference TRBV7-9 and TRBJ2-1): DTGVSQNPRHKITKRGQNVTFRCDPISEHNRLYWYRQTLGQGPEFLTYFQNEAQLEKSRLLSDRFSAERPKGSFSTLEIQRTEQGDSAMYLCASSLDRTSGRDEQFFGPGTRLTVL.

This clone was seen a handful of times. This chain connects TRBV6-4 to TRBJ2-1; 12 nucleotides align to TRBD2. Per germline, CDR1 MRHNA and CDR2 SNTAGT. The trim removed 6 bases at V and 5 bases at J, leaving 11 bases unmatched. The CDR3 is 17 residues long. CDR3 in amino acids: CASRRLGTSGPNNEQFF. The CDR3 DNA follows: TGTGCCAGCAGAAGGCTCGGGACTAGCGGGCCGAACAATGAGCAGTTCTTC.

This clone showed up just a few times. This chain uses TRBV7-3 with TRBJ2-1; D might be TRBD1 (6 bases). This CDR3 is 14 amino acids long. V lost 9 bases and J 0 bases, leaving 12 bases between the germline ends. Germline loops: CDR1 SGHTA, CDR2 FQGTGA. The CDR3 coding sequence is TGTGCCAGTAGTCAGGGGTACTCCTACAATGAGCAGTTCTTC. Encoded protein: CASSQGYSYNEQFF. The full variable domain, with the rest looked up from reference TRBV7-3 and TRBJ2-1, is GAGVSQTPSNKVTEKGKYVELRCDPISGHTALYWYRQSLGQGPEFLIYFQGTGAADDSGLPNDRFFAVRPEGSVSTLKIQRTERGDSAVYLCASSQGYSYNEQFFGPGTRLTVL.

This clone has more than one count but fewer than ten. The chain joins TRBV7-2 to TRBJ2-5; D not resolved. Germline lookup yields CDR1 SGHTA and CDR2 FQGNSA. CDR3 length equals 13 residues. V gave up 1 base and J gave up 4 bases, with 7 bases separating them. DNA of the CDR3: TGTGCCAGCAGCTTAGGTCACGGAGAGACCCAGTACTTC. As protein: CASSLGHGETQYF.

The chain has TRBV9 and TRBJ2-3; 7 bases are a match to TRBD1. Trimming at V came to 3 bases and at J to 8 bases, leaving 6 bases not matched to a gene. CDR1 SGDLS and CDR2 YYNGEE come from the germline V gene. This CDR3 is 13 amino acids long. The CDR3 bases are TGTGCCAGCAGCGATAGCCCAGGGGGTACGCAGTATTTT. Protein product: CASSDSPGGTQYF. Based on the CDR3 plus reference TRBV9 and TRBJ2-3, the full variable domain is DSGVTQTPKHLITATGQRVTLRCSPRSGDLSVYWYQQSLDQGLQFLIQYYNGEERAKGNILERFSAQQFPDLHSELNLSSLELGDSALYFCASSDSPGGTQYFGPGTRLTVL.

This clone was seen more than once but under ten times. This chain joins TRBV7-9 and TRBJ2-7, with D perhaps matching TRBD1 (5 bases). The CDR3 loop spans 15 amino acids. CDR1 is SEHNR, CDR2 FQNEAQ, per germline (reference sequence). Trimming left V 10 bases short and J 5 bases short, with 24 bases between. The CDR3 spells CATYRTRGNENEQYF. In DNA, the CDR3 is TGTGCCACCTACCGGACAAGGGGAAATGAAAACGAGCAGTACTTC.

This clone has just a few counts. The chain is built from TRBV7-9 and TRBJ1-1; 7 nucleotides align to TRBD1. V shed 5 bases, J shed 6 bases, and the junction held 12 bases outside the gene matches. Germline CDR1 and CDR2: SEHNR and FQNEAQ (reference sequence). CDR3 length: 15 residues. The CDR3 DNA reads as TGTGCCAGCAGCGCCCGACAGGGTTCTCTTGCTGAAGCTTTCTTT. This sequence encodes CASSARQGSLAEAFF.

The rearrangement links TRBV28 to TRBJ2-7, with D uncertain. The CDR3 consists of 14 residues. The germline V and J ends were trimmed by 5 bases and 2 bases, with 13 bases remaining between them. Germline assignment: CDR1 MDHEN and CDR2 SYDVKM. CDR3 sequence: CASSNNAITYEQYF. The CDR3 DNA reads TGTGCCAGCAGTAATAACGCAATAACCTACGAGCAGTACTTC.

This clone was seen only a few times. This chain uses TRBV4-3 with TRBJ1-2; D gene uncertain. V lost 0 bases and J lost 0, with 11 bases in between. The CDR3 covers 16 residues. Germline V gene data show CDR1 as LGHNA and CDR2 as YSLEER. In DNA form, the CDR3 reads TGCGCCAGCAGCCAAGATCGGGCCGGTCCTAACTATGGCTACACCTTC. Translation gives CASSQDRAGPNYGYTF.

Concerning this clone itself: The sample contains more than one DNA sequence encoding this CDR3. The chain couples TRBV29-1 to TRBJ1-5, with 9 bases lining up with TRBD1. The CDR3 totals 13 residues. Germline loops: CDR1 SQVTM, CDR2 ANQGSEA. V gave up 6 bases and J gave up 7 bases; unmatched junction bases: 7. CDR3 region: CSVSDRGGQPQHF. As DNA, the CDR3 is TGCAGCGTATCGGACAGGGGAGGACAGCCCCAGCATTTT.

The V gene is TRBV28, the J gene TRBJ2-1; the match to TRBD1 covers 10 bases. Unmatched junction bases numbered 4, after V lost 6 bases and J lost 8 bases. Germline V lookup: CDR1 MDHEN, CDR2 SYDVKM. This CDR3 has 13 residues. CDR3 DNA: TGTGCCAGCAGGGGACAGGGGTACGATGAGCAGTTCTTC. Translating it yields CASRGQGYDEQFF.

This chain connects TRBV6-1 to TRBJ2-1, with 12 bases matching TRBD2. V gave up 5 bases and J gave up 5 bases; unmatched junction bases: 4. CDR3 length: 15 amino acids. Germline V gene lookup returns CDR1 MNHNS and CDR2 SASEGT. The CDR3 sequence is CASSWTSGINNEQFF. CDR3 nucleotides: TGTGCCAGCAGTTGGACTAGCGGGATCAACAATGAGCAGTTCTTC.

The J gene is TRBJ1-1, the V gene TRBV18; tentative D call: TRBD1 (5 bases). The CDR3 runs 13 residues. Germline CDR1 is KGHSH and CDR2 is LQKENI. The germline V and J ends were trimmed by 6 bases and 3 bases, with 11 bases remaining between them. DNA for the CDR3: TGTGCCAGCTCGCCGGACATCGACACTGAAGCTTTCTTT. Amino acids: CASSPDIDTEAFF.

This clone showed up just a few times. The V call is TRBV4-3, the J call TRBJ2-1; D perhaps matches TRBD1 (6 bases). V shed 0 bases and J shed 2 bases, with 11 bases lying between them. The CDR3 runs 16 residues. Germline V gene lookup returns CDR1 LGHNA and CDR2 YSLEER. In nucleotides, the CDR3 is TGCGCCAGCAGCCAAGATCCCCCAGGGGCCTACAATGAGCAGTTCTTC. Translated: CASSQDPPGAYNEQFF.

This chain connects TRBV28 to TRBJ1-2; possibly TRBD1 for D (6 bases). Germline assignment: CDR1 MDHEN and CDR2 SYDVKM. The CDR3 has 16 residues. V dropped 4 bases and J dropped 2 bases, with 17 bases sitting between them. The CDR3 spells CASSSRADRPNYGYTF. CDR3 nucleotide sequence: TGTGCCAGCAGTTCGCGGGCGGACAGACCGAACTATGGCTACACCTTC.

The chain carries TRBV2 and TRBJ2-7; D not certain. The V end lost 3 bases, the J end lost 2 bases, and 5 bases lay between the germline ends. CDR3 length: 12 amino acids. Germline V lookup: CDR1 SNHLY, CDR2 FYNNEI. The CDR3 coding sequence is TGTGCCAGCAGTGACGTCGCCTACGAGCAGTACTTC. It translates to CASSDVAYEQYF. The full variable domain, with the rest looked up from reference TRBV2 and TRBJ2-7, is EPEVTQTPSHQVTQMGQEVILRCVPISNHLYFYWYRQILGQKVEFLVSFYNNEISEKSEIFDDQFSVERPDGSNFTLKIRSTKLEDSAMYFCASSDVAYEQYFGPGTRLTVT.

The chain is built from TRBV7-2 and TRBJ2-2; D uncertain. Germline CDR1 SGHTA, CDR2 FQGNSA. The V gene lost 0 bases and the J gene lost 7 bases, with 9 bases spanning the gap. The CDR3 extends over 14 amino acids. Written as DNA, the CDR3 is TGTGCCAGCAGCTTAGCATGGCAGAGCGGGGAGCTGTTTTTT. This encodes CASSLAWQSGELFF. The full variable domain, with the rest looked up from reference TRBV7-2 and TRBJ2-2, is GAGVSQSPSNKVTEKGKDVELRCDPISGHTALYWYRQSLGQGLEFLIYFQGNSAPDKSGLPSDRFSAERTGGSVSTLTIQRTQQEDSAVYLCASSLAWQSGELFFGEGSRLTVL.

The CDR3, as DNA: TGCAGCGTTGTTACGCTAGTCGGGTACAATGAGCAGTTCTTC. Protein sequence: CSVVTLVGYNEQFF. The chain uses TRBV29-1 and TRBJ2-1; D unresolved. The CDR3 contains 14 residues. CDR1 and CDR2 (germline): SQVTM, ANQGSEA. Trimming shortened V by 4 bases and J by 4 bases, and 14 bases separated the two germline ends.

This clone has just a few counts. The J gene is TRBJ1-5, the V gene TRBV18, with 7 bases that match TRBD1. Germline V gene data show CDR1 as KGHSH and CDR2 as LQKENI. Trimming cost V 5 bases and J 2 bases; bases outside gene matches: 6. CDR3 size: 15 residues. The DNA for the CDR3 is TGTGCCAGCTCATCGGACAGGTTAGGCAATCAGCCCCAGCATTTT. It codes for CASSSDRLGNQPQHF.

This clone was seen a few times. This chain links TRBV5-5 with TRBJ2-1; 11 bases are a match to TRBD2. V lost 6 bases, J lost 12 bases, and 11 bases stayed unmatched. The CDR3 consists of 14 residues. The germline V gene has CDR1 SGHKS and CDR2 YYEKEE (reference sequence). The CDR3 loop reads CASTFGTSGSSQFF. In DNA form, the CDR3 reads TGTGCCAGCACCTTTGGAACTAGCGGGAGTTCGCAGTTCTTC.

This clone turned up a few times. The chain carries TRBV19 and TRBJ2-1; 10 nucleotides line up with TRBD2. The germline gives CDR1 LNHDA, CDR2 SQIVND (reference sequence). The CDR3 extends over 16 amino acids. With V trimmed by 7 bases and J by 5 bases, 11 bases remained unmatched. CDR3 residues: CASNEGTSVGDNEQFF. CDR3 DNA: TGTGCCAGTAACGAAGGGACTAGCGTAGGGGACAATGAGCAGTTCTTC.

This clone has only a few counts. This rearrangement joins TRBV4-2 to TRBJ2-7, with 12 bases matching TRBD2. The V and J ends lost 1 base and 4 bases, in that order; junction bases with no gene match: 5. In germline, CDR1 is LGHNA, CDR2 YNFKEQ. CDR3 length: 16 residues. CDR3 in amino acids: CASSQGLAGDTYEQYF. CDR3 in DNA: TGTGCCAGCAGCCAAGGACTAGCGGGAGATACTTACGAGCAGTACTTC.

This clone was detected a few times. This chain connects TRBV23-1 to TRBJ2-7; tentatively, D is TRBD1 or TRBD2 (5 bases each). TRBV23-1 is an open reading frame whose function is uncertain. The CDR3 is 16 amino acids. Trimming stripped 0 bases from V and 0 bases from J, with 12 bases between. The CDR3 bases are TGCGCCAGCAGTCAATCGGGGACCAAAAGCTCCTACGAGCAGTACTTC. Its translation is CASSQSGTKSSYEQYF.

This clone was counted only a few times. The J gene is TRBJ2-7, the V gene TRBV7-6; the D call may be TRBD1 or TRBD2 (5 bases each). V shed 3 bases and J shed 0 bases, with 15 bases lying between them. The CDR3 is 16 amino acids. The V gene's germline CDR1 is SGHVS and CDR2 FNYEAQ. The CDR3 region is CASSFTGTASSYEQYF. CDR3 bases: TGTGCCAGCAGCTTCACCGGGACGGCTAGCTCCTACGAGCAGTACTTC.

The genes are TRBV5-1 and TRBJ2-4; no definite D call. The CDR3 has 13 amino acids. Germline CDR1 and CDR2: SGHRS and YFSETQ. The V gene lost 3 bases and the J gene lost 0 bases, with 4 bases spanning the gap. CDR3 loop: CASSSTAKNIQYF. In nucleotides, the CDR3 is TGCGCCAGCAGCTCGACAGCCAAAAACATTCAGTACTTC.

This clone turned up a few times. The chain carries TRBV7-2 and TRBJ1-1; TRBD1 is a possible D gene (5 bases). Germline-derived CDR1 and CDR2 are SGHTA and FQGNSA. The CDR3 contains 15 residues. Between the trimmed V and J ends, which lost 7 bases and 3 bases, there was a span of 18 bases. CDR3 sequence: CASTQGRARDTEAFF. The CDR3 nucleotides are TGTGCCAGCACGCAGGGCCGGGCAAGGGACACTGAAGCTTTCTTT.

DNA of the CDR3: TGTGCCAGCAGCGTAGCTACTGGGGAACAATCACCCCTCCACTTT. Amino acids: CASSVATGEQSPLHF. This chain uses TRBV9 with TRBJ1-6; D call uncertain. Germline-derived CDR1 and CDR2 are SGDLS and YYNGEE. The CDR3 contains 15 residues. The V and J ends lost 0 bases and 10 bases respectively, with 14 bases between them.